The T cell receptor (beta chain) described here comes from a study of human T cells and chemical hapten exposure. This clonotype was detected many times. This CDR3 spans 15 amino acids. Trimming cost V 7 bases and J 0 bases, with 13 bases left between them. The study extracted total RNA from unfractionated whole blood. During construction of the library, unique molecular identifiers were attached to individual cDNA molecules for quantitative, reproducible TCR counting. MiXCR, run by TCRdb on the reads, gives a single entry per CDR3 protein. Among 95,000 to 150,000 distinct CDR3 sequences listed, about 8.9% were seen once.

The V gene is TRBV12-3 or TRBV12-4, the J gene TRBJ1-5; D remains unclear. The material sequenced was whole blood. The sequence came from a human donor in good health. Some clones in this sample may be carry-over from other donors' samples. CDR3 sequence: CASNLPGSSNQPQHF. CDR3 bases: TGTGCCAGCAACCTACCTGGGAGTAGCAATCAGCCCCAGCATTTT.